This paragraph reports one T cell receptor beta chain. What it recognizes is unknown. The germline V gene has CDR1 SNHLY and CDR2 FYNNEI. The CDR3 is 14 amino acids. Deletions cut 3 bases from V and 4 bases from J, with 12 bases between. Time point described: week 47, end of study. The investigators gave 300 ug of mutant IDH1 20-mer peptide in each vaccine dose, together with topical imiquimod. New WHO grade 3 or 4 astrocytomas that were IDH1-mutant and ATRX-lost had been found in donors. Produced via immunoSEQ multiplex PCR; TCRdb's table is partial and in-frame only. The sample lists approximately 50,000 clones; less than 85% were seen once. This entry is derived from a study of a mutant IDH1 vaccine in newly diagnosed glioma. Study at large: In some groups vaccination began 4-6 weeks post-radiotherapy; others received it with temozolomide. Patients previously underwent radiotherapy, temozolomide, or both, and most underwent both.

Material: PBMCs, obtained from a glioma patient whose treatment included an IDH1 peptide vaccine. The chain employs TRBV2 and TRBJ1-1; D call uncertain. This clonotype was obtained from a woman in her forties with glioma. Some clones in this sample may be carry-over from other donors' samples. DNA of the CDR3: TGTGCCAGCAGTGATTGGGCAGGAGGCACTGAAGCTTTCTTT. Protein product: CASSDWAGGTEAFF.